This entry is about one T cell receptor (beta chain). The antigen it recognizes is unknown. Base qualities were left out, and no much larger clone turns up one base away. Using the deep immunoSEQ assay, multiplex PCR amplified TCR CDR3 regions from genomic DNA. Genomic DNA extracted from each cell subset was distributed evenly over all wells of several immunoSEQ 96-well plates, and each plate served as one replicate. For sorted subsets, approximately 190 ng of genomic DNA, equivalent to roughly 33,000 T cell genomes, went into each replicate PCR. Purified libraries were measured with a Qubit 3.0 fluorometer, size-checked on a Bioanalyzer 2100, and measured again with the KAPA Library Quantification kit. Each immunoSEQ 96-well plate was sequenced on its own single-read 150-cycle Illumina NextSeq 550 flow cell. Processing in the source paper ran as follows. Because the immunoSEQ output held only junctional sequences and lacked quality scores, the filtering could not match the filtering applied to full-length reads. To assign V/J genes and CDR3, sequences were annotated using PyIR, a Python wrapper for IgBLAST v1.9, with IMGT germline references. Any read was removed if the V/J assignment was weak (E-value above 1e-6), the CDR3 was missing, or the read contained stop codons, out-of-frame junctions, or ambiguous translated residues. V3J clonotypes were defined as sequences sharing the same inferred V gene, J gene, and CDR3 amino acid sequence. To compute the percentage overlap between repertoires, the number of shared unique clonotypes was divided by the size of the smaller repertoire. Richness of each repertoire was evaluated using RTK rarefaction, the Chao1 estimator, and Recon v2.1 estimates of unobserved clonotypes. Generation probabilities for all TCRbeta clonotypes obtained by the gDNA method from several donors were computed using OLGA. TCRdb re-hosts the immuneACCESS table, in-frame sequences only. Its copies lack some clones; in the studies checked, an unresolved V gene accounts for under half of them, and the cause for the rest is not known. D and trimming were read from the DNA, whereas the V and J calls and clone size are those reported in that table. The sample yields roughly 2 million clones; 95% were counted once. The ten largest account for 0.1% to 0.15% of the sample.

The sample originates from a study of shared clonotypes between healthy human individuals (dated by TCRdb to about 2020). About the full investigation: Two women and a few men aged 18 to 49 years were included in the cohort. For each donor, CD4 naive and CD4 memory were each given three plates, CD8 naive was given two plates, and CD8 memory was given one plate. To estimate repertoire size and how much clonotypes are shared between individuals, the study performed deep sequencing of blood TCR repertoires from a few healthy adults. To increase sequencing depth and limit assay-specific biases, TCR repertoire library preparation and sequencing were carried out by different laboratories using diverse techniques. Per donor, leukapheresis produced somewhere between about 0.94 and 9.5 billion PBMCs. Overall study outcomes, separate from this receptor: Compared with non-shared clonotypes, the clonotypes found in all four sorted-subset donors had higher generation probabilities. Even with the large sequencing depth, rarefaction of the sorted-subset datasets indicated that sequencing was incomplete. The small number of donors limited the genetic and exposure-history diversity represented. Only blood was sampled, and tissue TCR repertoires likely differ from those in blood. When a handful of donors were compared, the shared fraction of clonotypes was about 5.2% for naive CD4, 3.5% to 4% for naive CD8, about 2.4% for memory CD4, and around 0.37% for memory CD8. Estimated clonotype richness was generally larger for naive than for memory subsets. Pairwise subsampling indicated that sequencing depth was expected to affect the degree of clonotype sharing among donors.

The germline V gene specifies SNHLY as CDR1 and FYNNEI as CDR2. Reading from cysteine to phenylalanine, the CDR3 counts 14 amino acids. Just the 42-base CDR3 DNA is kept, in frame starting at base 1. V is trimmed back by 6 bases and J by 6 bases, and the junction contains 7 bases that no gene match accounts for. Healthy HIV-negative adults with no recently reported acute infections or vaccinations were included as donors. All donors were Caucasian adults living in Nashville, Tennessee, USA. Magnetic negative selection was used to enrich CD4+ T cells, after which naive cells were positively selected on CD45RA and the negative fraction became the memory subset. Blood was collected by leukapheresis, and PBMCs were isolated by Ficoll-Histopaque density gradient centrifugation and then cryopreserved in liquid nitrogen vapor phase. Purity and quantity of every magnetically sorted T cell population were checked by analytical flow cytometry. From each sorted fraction, genomic DNA was isolated and quantified by UV absorbance on a Nanodrop 2000c.

Specimen: naive CD4+ T cells sorted from blood. What the cell subset or site label conveys for this sample: CD45RA+ positively selected. This chain joins TRBV2 to TRBJ2-1; 8 bases in between match TRBD1. The TCR comes from a man younger than 35 in good health. The CDR3 amino acid sequence is: CASRGTGTTNEQFF. The nucleotide sequence is TGTGCCAGCAGAGGGACAGGAACCACCAATGAGCAGTTCTTC.